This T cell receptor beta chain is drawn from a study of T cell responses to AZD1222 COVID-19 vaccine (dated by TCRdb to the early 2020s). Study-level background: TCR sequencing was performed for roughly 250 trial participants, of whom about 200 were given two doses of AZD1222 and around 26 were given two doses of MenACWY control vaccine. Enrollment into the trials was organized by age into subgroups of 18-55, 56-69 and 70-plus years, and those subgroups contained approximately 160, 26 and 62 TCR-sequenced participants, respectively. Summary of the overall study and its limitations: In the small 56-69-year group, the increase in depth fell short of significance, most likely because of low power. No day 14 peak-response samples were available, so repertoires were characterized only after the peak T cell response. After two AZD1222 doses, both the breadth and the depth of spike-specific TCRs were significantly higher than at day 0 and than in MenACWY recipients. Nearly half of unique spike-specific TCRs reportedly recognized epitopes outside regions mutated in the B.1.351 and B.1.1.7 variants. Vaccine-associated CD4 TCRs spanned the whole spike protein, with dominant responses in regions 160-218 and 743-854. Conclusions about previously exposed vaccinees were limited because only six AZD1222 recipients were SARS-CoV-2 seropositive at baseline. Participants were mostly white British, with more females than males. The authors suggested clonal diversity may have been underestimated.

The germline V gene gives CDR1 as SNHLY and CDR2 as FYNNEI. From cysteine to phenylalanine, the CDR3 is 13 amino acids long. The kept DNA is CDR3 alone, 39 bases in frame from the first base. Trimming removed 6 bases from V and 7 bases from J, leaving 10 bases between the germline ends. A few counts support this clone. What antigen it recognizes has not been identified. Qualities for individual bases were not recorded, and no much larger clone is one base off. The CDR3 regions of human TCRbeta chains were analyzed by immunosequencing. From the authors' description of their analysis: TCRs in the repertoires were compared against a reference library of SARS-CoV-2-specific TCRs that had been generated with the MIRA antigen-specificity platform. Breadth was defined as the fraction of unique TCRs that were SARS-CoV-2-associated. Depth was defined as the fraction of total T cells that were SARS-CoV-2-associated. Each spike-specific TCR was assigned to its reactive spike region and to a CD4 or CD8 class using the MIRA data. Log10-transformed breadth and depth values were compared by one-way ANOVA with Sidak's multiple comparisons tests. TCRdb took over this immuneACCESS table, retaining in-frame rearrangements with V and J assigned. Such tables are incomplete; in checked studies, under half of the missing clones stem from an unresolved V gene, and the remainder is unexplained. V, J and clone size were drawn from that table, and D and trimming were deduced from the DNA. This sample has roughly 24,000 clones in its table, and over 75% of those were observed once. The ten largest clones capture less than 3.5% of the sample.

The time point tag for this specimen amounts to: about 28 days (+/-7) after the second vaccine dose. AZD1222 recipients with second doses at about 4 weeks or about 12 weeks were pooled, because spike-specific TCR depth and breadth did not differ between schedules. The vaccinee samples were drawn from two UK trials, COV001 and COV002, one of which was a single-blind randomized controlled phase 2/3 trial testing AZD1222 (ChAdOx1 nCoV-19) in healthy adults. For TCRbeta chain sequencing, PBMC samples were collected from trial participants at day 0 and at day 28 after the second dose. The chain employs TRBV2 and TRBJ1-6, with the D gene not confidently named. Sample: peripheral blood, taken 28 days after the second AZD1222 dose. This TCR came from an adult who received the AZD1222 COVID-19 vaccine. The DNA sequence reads TGTGCCAGCAGGAACGCGGGCAATTCACCCCTCCACTTT. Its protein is CASRNAGNSPLHF.